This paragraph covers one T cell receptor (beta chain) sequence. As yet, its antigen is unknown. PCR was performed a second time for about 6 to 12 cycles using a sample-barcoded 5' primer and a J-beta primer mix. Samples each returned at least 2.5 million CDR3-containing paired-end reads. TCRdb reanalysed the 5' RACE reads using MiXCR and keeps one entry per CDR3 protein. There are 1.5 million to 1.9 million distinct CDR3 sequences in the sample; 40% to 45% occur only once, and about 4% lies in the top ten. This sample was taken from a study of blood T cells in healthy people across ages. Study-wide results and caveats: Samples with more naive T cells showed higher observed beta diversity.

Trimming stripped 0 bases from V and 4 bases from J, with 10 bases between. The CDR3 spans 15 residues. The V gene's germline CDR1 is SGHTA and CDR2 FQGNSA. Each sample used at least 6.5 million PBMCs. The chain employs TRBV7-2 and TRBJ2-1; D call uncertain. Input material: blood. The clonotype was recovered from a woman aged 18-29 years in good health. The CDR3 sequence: CASSLATARYNEQFF. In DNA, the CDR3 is TGTGCCAGCAGCTTAGCGACTGCGAGGTACAATGAGCAGTTCTTC.